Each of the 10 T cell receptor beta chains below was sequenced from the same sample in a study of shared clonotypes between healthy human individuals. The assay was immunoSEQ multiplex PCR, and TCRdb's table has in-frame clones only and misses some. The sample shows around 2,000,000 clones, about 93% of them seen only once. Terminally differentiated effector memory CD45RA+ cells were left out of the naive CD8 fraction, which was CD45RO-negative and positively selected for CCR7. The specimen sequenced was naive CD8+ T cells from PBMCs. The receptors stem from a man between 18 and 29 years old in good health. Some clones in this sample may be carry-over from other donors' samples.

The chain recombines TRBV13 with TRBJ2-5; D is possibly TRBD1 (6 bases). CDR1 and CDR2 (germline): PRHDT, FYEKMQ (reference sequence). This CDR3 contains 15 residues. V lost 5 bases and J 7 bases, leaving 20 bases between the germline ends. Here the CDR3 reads CASSPPSLEGGTQYF. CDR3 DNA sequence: TGTGCCAGCAGCCCCCCCAGTTTGGAAGGGGGGACCCAGTACTTC.

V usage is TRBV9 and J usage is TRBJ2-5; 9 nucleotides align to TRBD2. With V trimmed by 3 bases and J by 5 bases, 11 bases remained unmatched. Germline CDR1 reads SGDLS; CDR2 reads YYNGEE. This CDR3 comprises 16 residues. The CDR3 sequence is CASSALPGLALETQYF. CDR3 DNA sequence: TGTGCCAGCAGCGCCTTACCGGGACTAGCACTTGAGACCCAGTACTTC.

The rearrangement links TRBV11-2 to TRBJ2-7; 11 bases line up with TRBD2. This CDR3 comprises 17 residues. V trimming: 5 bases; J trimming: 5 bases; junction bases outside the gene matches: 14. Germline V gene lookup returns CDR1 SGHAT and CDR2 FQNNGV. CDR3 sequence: CASSQLGYSGRADEQYF. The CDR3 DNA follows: TGTGCCAGCAGCCAACTAGGATATAGCGGGAGGGCTGACGAGCAGTACTTC.

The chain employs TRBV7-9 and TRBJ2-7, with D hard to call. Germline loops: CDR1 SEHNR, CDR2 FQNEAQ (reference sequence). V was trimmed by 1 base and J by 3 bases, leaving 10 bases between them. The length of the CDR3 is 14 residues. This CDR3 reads CASSLGAEIYEQYF. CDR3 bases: TGTGCCAGCAGCTTAGGAGCAGAAATCTACGAGCAGTACTTC.

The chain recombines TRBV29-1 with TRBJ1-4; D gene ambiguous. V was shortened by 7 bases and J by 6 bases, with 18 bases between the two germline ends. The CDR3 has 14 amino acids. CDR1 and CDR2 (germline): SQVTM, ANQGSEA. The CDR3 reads CSAGGSEDDEKLFF. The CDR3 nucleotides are TGCAGCGCCGGAGGGTCTGAGGATGATGAAAAACTGTTTTTT.

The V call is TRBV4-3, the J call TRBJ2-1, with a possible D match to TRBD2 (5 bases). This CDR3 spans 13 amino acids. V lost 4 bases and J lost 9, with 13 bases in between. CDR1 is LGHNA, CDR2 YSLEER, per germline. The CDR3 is CASSRRHGIEQFF. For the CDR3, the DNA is TGCGCCAGCAGCCGGCGTCACGGGATTGAGCAGTTCTTC.

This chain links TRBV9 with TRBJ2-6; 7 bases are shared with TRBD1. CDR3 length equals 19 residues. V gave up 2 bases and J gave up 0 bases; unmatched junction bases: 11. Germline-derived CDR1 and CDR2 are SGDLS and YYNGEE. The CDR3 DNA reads TGTGCCAGCAGCGTGGGCCGGGACAGCCCTCGCTCTGGGGCCAACGTCCTGACTTTC. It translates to CASSVGRDSPRSGANVLTF. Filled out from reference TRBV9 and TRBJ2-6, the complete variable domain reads DSGVTQTPKHLITATGQRVTLRCSPRSGDLSVYWYQQSLDQGLQFLIQYYNGEERAKGNILERFSAQQFPDLHSELNLSSLELGDSALYFCASSVGRDSPRSGANVLTFGAGSRLTVL.

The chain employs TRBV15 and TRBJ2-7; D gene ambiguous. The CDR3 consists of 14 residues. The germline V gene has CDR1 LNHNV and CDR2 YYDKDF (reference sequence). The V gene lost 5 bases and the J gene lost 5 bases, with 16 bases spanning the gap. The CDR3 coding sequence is TGTGCCACCAGCCCGCGCCCCCGAGGAAACGAGCAGTACTTC. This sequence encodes CATSPRPRGNEQYF.

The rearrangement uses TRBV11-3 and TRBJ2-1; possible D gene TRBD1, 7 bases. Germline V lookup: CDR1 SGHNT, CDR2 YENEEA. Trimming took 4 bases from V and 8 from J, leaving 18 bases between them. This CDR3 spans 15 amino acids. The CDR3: CASSSRDSQGDEQFF. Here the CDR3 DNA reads TGTGCCAGCAGCTCTCGGGACTCCCAGGGGGATGAGCAGTTCTTC. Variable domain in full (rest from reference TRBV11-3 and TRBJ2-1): EAGVVQSPRYKIIEKKQPVAFWCNPISGHNTLYWYLQNLGQGPELLIRYENEEAVDDSQLPKDRFSAERLKGVDSTLKIQPAELGDSAVYLCASSSRDSQGDEQFFGPGTRLTVL.

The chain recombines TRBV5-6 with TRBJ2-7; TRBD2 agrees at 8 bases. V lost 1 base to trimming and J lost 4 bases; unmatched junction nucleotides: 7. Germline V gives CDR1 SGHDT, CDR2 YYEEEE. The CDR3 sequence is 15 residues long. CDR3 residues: CASSLHSGGRYEQYF. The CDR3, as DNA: TGTGCCAGCAGCTTGCATTCGGGCGGGAGGTACGAGCAGTACTTC.